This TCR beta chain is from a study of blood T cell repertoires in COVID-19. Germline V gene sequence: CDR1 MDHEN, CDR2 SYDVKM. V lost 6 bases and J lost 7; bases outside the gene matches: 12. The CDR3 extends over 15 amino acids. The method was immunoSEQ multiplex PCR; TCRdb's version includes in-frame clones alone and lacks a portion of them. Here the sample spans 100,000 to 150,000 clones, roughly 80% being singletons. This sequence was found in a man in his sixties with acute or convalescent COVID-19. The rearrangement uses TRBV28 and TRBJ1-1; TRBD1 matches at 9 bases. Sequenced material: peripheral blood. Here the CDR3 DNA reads TGTGCCAGCAGCCAGACAGGGGGGAGAGGGTATGAAGCTTTCTTT. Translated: CASSQTGGRGYEAFF.